This entry concerns a single T cell receptor (beta chain). Its target is unknown. Buffy coats from healthy blood donors served as controls. The assay was run at survey level. Sequencing was performed with immunoSEQ multiplex PCR; in TCRdb, only in-frame clones are kept and a portion is missing. Among approximately 41,000 clones listed, almost 85% were seen once. CDR1 is KGHSH and CDR2 is LQKENI in the germline V gene. The CDR3 contains 15 residues. Trimming stripped 2 bases from V and 3 bases from J, with 13 bases between. The data were obtained in a study of STAT5B mutations in CD4+ large granular lymphocyte leukemia. In the study overall: Healthy donors showed HLA-associated enrichment of the CDR3 'QG' motif.

Whole-study findings and limits: Patient CD4-sorted repertoires stayed more clonal than healthy ones after leukemic-clone removal.

The sequenced sample consisted of CD4+ T cells from blood buffy coats. The receptor was derived from a human donor in good health. The chain uses TRBV18 and TRBJ1-1; maybe TRBD1 (5 bases). CDR3 residues: CASSPVQGGDTEAFF. The CDR3 DNA reads as TGTGCCAGCTCACCAGTTCAGGGAGGGGACACTGAAGCTTTCTTT.